This T cell receptor (beta chain) was sequenced for a study of regulatory T cells in long-lasting Graves disease (dated by TCRdb to about 2021). For the wider study: Newly diagnosed Graves' disease patients had taken antithyroid drugs for less than 3 months. A total of 35 or so samples underwent TCR sequencing: around 13 from persistent and 20 from newly diagnosed Graves' disease patients. Persistent Graves' disease patients were compared with newly diagnosed Graves' disease patients by peripheral blood TCR sequencing and RNA sequencing. The study was conducted in China and was registered as a clinical trial.

In light of the paper, this sample's time point label describes: newly diagnosed GD, antithyroid drugs for less than 3 months. For both TCR sequencing and RNA sequencing, RNA was extracted from PBMCs using TRIzol. Graves' disease was diagnosed according to American Thyroid Association guidelines. The patients came from an endocrinology department in Xi'an, China. Each patient gave 9 to 10 milliliters of peripheral blood, collected in an EDTA anticoagulant tube. Ficoll Paque Plus density gradient separation was used to isolate PBMCs, and no further T cell sorting was done. An Agilent 2100 Bioanalyzer and agarose gel were used to check RNA quality, while a NanoDrop 2000 measured RNA concentration. Sequences SGHRS (CDR1) and YFSETQ (CDR2) are obtained from the germline V gene. V drops 0 bases and J drops 5 bases, leaving 5 bases in between. Inclusive of the bounding cysteine and phenylalanine, the CDR3 is 12 residues long. Only the CDR3 portion is preserved as DNA: 36 bases, with reading frame beginning at the first base.

Results the study describes overall, beyond this receptor: Compared with newly diagnosed patients, patients with persistent Graves' disease had lower TCR Shannon entropy and fewer highly expanded clones, which suggests clonal expansion. Sequencing and analysis were limited to the TCR beta chain. TRBV28, TRBJ1-2 and TRBJ2-5 were preferentially used in persistent disease, while TRBV20-1 and TRBJ2-1 were favored in newly diagnosed disease. As a limitation, the authors acknowledged that the small sample size may reduce accuracy. A larger number of public clonotypes was shared among persistent patients (approximately 3,000) than among newly diagnosed patients (around 970). Only peripheral blood was studied, because thyroid tissue, the primary lesion, was inaccessible.

This clonotype was seen repeatedly, ten times or more. Its antigen target is currently unknown. No qualities accompany the bases; no much larger clone lies one base away. Library prep was done by multiplex PCR. TCRdb lists the instrument as Illumina HiSeq 4000. To build TCR beta libraries, CDR3 regions were amplified by Arm-PCR using iRepertoire HTBI primers. Before sequencing, the PCR products went through gel purification. As for the authors' bioinformatics: Gene usage analysis of CDR3 amino acid clonotypes relied on the roughly 67 TRBV and 14 TRBJ segments identified across samples. COPE and FqMerger were used to merge the filtered high-quality paired reads into contigs. BLAST was used to align contigs to IMGT TRBV, TRBD and TRBJ reference genes, with CDR3 defined following IMGT. Clonotypes above 0.1% frequency were classified as highly expanded clones. Repertoire diversity was measured by Shannon entropy, and V-J evenness by the Gini coefficient. Public clonotypes were defined as clonotypes shared by more than one individual. The raw public reads went through TCRdb reprocessing: fastp at Q25, MiXCR clone calling, in-frame beta chains kept. Each CDR3 protein appears once, grouped with its most common genes and DNA. For this entry, the V and J calls and clone size follow TCRdb and not the study's own pipeline. This sample comprises around 250,000 distinct CDR3 sequences, 15% to 20% of them detected only once. Jointly, the top ten make up less than 15% of the sample.

The data were also submitted as part of a second study, on T cells in Graves' hyperthyroidism and ophthalmopathy. The second study, in turn, reports: Stable Graves' hyperthyroidism was defined as no progression to ophthalmopathy during 18 months of follow-up. The hyperthyroidism patients were between 18 and 65 years old and newly diagnosed, with a disease duration of less than 2 months. Exclusion was applied to patients with uncontrolled infections, other autoimmune diseases, pregnancy or lactation. Diagnoses were based on clinical symptoms, serum thyroxine and TRAb, thyroid ultrasound and orbital computed tomography. A first-round RT-PCR of the TCR CDR3 used the HTBI primer set with the Qiagen OneStep RT-PCR kit. Most expanded thyroid clonotypes (frequency above 0.001) were also detected in blood, a finding suggesting that blood repertoires may reflect thyroid immune responses. A 13 V-J signature model separated ophthalmopathy from stable hyperthyroidism, with about 88% sensitivity and about 81% specificity in cross-validation and 80%/75% in testing. In validation, the model predicted progression to ophthalmopathy with roughly 70% sensitivity and approximately 72% specificity, a median of around 6.6 months before onset. A discovery cohort of approximately 97 patients, fewer than 50 with Graves' ophthalmopathy and about 58 with stable Graves' hyperthyroidism, was used to find distinguishing TCR V-J signatures. An independent validation cohort of around 19 hyperthyroidism patients and 17 patients who later progressed to ophthalmopathy tested prospective prediction of ophthalmopathy. The roughly 90 discovery patients were divided at random into training and test sets in a 7:3 ratio. In several Graves' hyperthyroidism patients, the study also compared T-cell repertoires from thyroid tissue with T-cell repertoires from blood. After blood sampling, hyperthyroidism patients were treated with methimazole at a starting dose of 30 mg daily, and ophthalmopathy patients were treated with high-dose intravenous methylprednisolone. A second multiplex PCR round built the libraries, followed by size selection and purification. Libraries were sequenced paired-end with 100 bp reads on an Illumina HiSeq2000. Raw data were processed with SOAPnuke, discarding reads with adapters, uncalled bases, mean Phred below 15, or no exact constant-primer or identifier match. COPE v1.2.5 was used to merge high-quality paired reads, and clonotypes were defined as unique nucleotide sequences. MiTCR v1.1 was used to align the clonotypes against IMGT TRBV, TRBD and TRBJ reference segments. The analysis was restricted to V-J combinations with a frequency above 0.0001, which together covered over 99% of the repertoires. A TCS score was defined as the ratio between F50 (clonal expansion) and ExV (chaos), using BLOSUM62-based TCRdist between CDR3 peptides within each V-J. Welch's t-statistics and random forest reduced roughly 500 V-J features to 13, which were used in a naive Bayes classifier (R e1071). Sample size was not statistically predetermined, and investigators were not blinded to group allocation. The paper reports TCR Vbeta CDR3 sequencing of more than 120 peripheral blood samples: some 44 ophthalmopathy, fewer than 85 hyperthyroidism and around 17 progressor patients.

The chain links TRBV5-1 with TRBJ1-1, with an unclear D gene assignment. The specimen was peripheral blood mononuclear cells (PBMCs), collected at new diagnosis, from a patient treated with antithyroid drugs. The clonotype originates from a young woman with Graves disease. Donor details come from another sample of the same person, matched by shared clones. CDR3 sequence: CASSLEETEAFF. The nucleotide sequence reads TGCGCCAGCAGCTTGGAAGAGACTGAAGCTTTCTTT.